One and the same sample provided the 15 T cell receptor beta chains below, sequenced in a study of blood T cell repertoires in COVID-19. Using immunoSEQ multiplex PCR, the repertoire was profiled, and TCRdb retains in-frame clones only, with some absent. The data show about 260,000 clones, roughly 87% seen once. Sequencing input: peripheral blood. Every receptor here comes from a human donor in a cohort sampled during active COVID-19.

This clone was detected once. The rearrangement uses TRBV3-1 (or the pseudogene TRBV3-2) and TRBJ1-3, with D perhaps matching TRBD1 (5 bases). In germline, CDR1 is LGHDT, CDR2 YNNKEL (reference sequence). Trimming took off 0 bases at V and 2 bases at J, with 20 bases between the two ends. This CDR3 has 19 residues. DNA for the CDR3: TGTGCCAGCAGCCAAGATTGGGACCTCCGGGGGAGCCCTGGAAACACCATATATTTT. This translates into CASSQDWDLRGSPGNTIYF.

This rearrangement joins TRBV30 to TRBJ1-3; D uncertain. The CDR3 is made up of 14 amino acids. Trimming took off 0 bases at V and 4 bases at J, with 10 bases between the two ends. Germline CDR1 is GTSNPN and CDR2 is SVGIG (reference sequence). The CDR3 DNA is TGTGCCTGGAGTGTATCCCTAAAGGGAAACACCATATATTTT. Its translation is CAWSVSLKGNTIYF.

The gene calls are TRBV6-2 or TRBV6-3 and TRBJ2-7; perhaps TRBD1 as D (6 bases). Germline CDR1 and CDR2: MNHEY and SVGEGT. CDR3 length equals 18 residues. V was shortened by 2 bases and J by 2 bases, with 22 bases between the two germline ends. The CDR3 region is CASSYRFGSGASTYEQYF. The CDR3 DNA reads TGTGCCAGCAGTTACAGGTTTGGTTCAGGGGCCTCTACCTACGAGCAGTACTTC.

The V and J genes are TRBV7-9 and TRBJ2-7; 11 bases align to TRBD1. The germline CDR1 and CDR2 sequences are SEHNR and FQNEAQ (reference sequence). The CDR3 sequence is 18 residues long. J gave up 4 bases and V 7 bases, and 18 bases lay outside the gene matches. The CDR3 region is CASTIFRSGTGGQYEQYF. The CDR3 DNA reads TGTGCCAGCACCATCTTCCGAAGTGGGACAGGGGGTCAATACGAGCAGTACTTC.

The rearrangement links TRBV6-5 to TRBJ2-7; D remains ambiguous. The CDR3 is 12 amino acids. The V end was cut by 5 bases, the J end by 6 bases, with 11 bases between. CDR1 is MNHEY, CDR2 SVGAGI, per germline. CDR3 protein: CASSTRYSEQYF. In DNA form, the CDR3 reads TGTGCCAGCAGTACTCGATACTCCGAGCAGTACTTC.

CDR3: CASSLGRTGYNEQFF. In DNA form, the CDR3 reads TGTGCCAGCAGCTTAGGGCGAACGGGATACAATGAGCAGTTCTTC. The rearrangement joins TRBV7-9 to TRBJ2-1; D possibly corresponds to TRBD2 (5 bases). Trimming stripped 1 base from V and 4 bases from J, with 11 bases between. CDR3 length: 15 residues. Germline CDR1 reads SEHNR; CDR2 reads FQNEAQ (reference sequence).

The chain links TRBV6-5 to TRBJ1-4, with 9 bases matching TRBD1. This CDR3 has 15 residues. CDR1 and CDR2 (germline): MNHEY, SVGAGI. With V trimmed by 6 bases and J by 8 bases, 10 bases remained unmatched. The CDR3 sequence is CASRSPGQGREKLFF. The DNA for the CDR3 is TGTGCCAGCAGGTCCCCCGGACAGGGGAGGGAAAAACTGTTTTTT.

The chain combines TRBV7-2 with TRBJ2-7; TRBD2 agrees at 9 bases. The CDR3 has 16 residues. J was trimmed by 0 bases and V by 11 bases; bases with no gene match: 14. CDR1 is SGHTA and CDR2 is FQGNSA in the germline V gene. The CDR3 sequence: CAPAILAGIGSYEQYF. As DNA, the CDR3 is TGTGCCCCGGCTATTCTAGCGGGGATAGGCTCCTACGAGCAGTACTTC.

The chain couples TRBV9 to TRBJ1-1; no clear D. Between the trimmed V and J ends, which lost 5 bases and 2 bases, there was a span of 10 bases. Germline lookup yields CDR1 SGDLS and CDR2 YYNGEE. CDR3 length: 13 residues. The CDR3 DNA is TGTGCCAGCAGTGAAGACACTAACACTGAAGCTTTCTTT. Its protein product is CASSEDTNTEAFF.

For the CDR3, the DNA is TGTGCCAGCAGCCTGGCCTTGACAGGGGGCACTGAAGCTTTCTTT. This gives the protein CASSLALTGGTEAFF. The chain couples TRBV7-9 to TRBJ1-1; TRBD1 matches at 9 bases. Germline values: CDR1 SEHNR, CDR2 FQNEAQ (reference sequence). Trimming cost V 5 bases and J 4 bases; bases outside gene matches: 8. CDR3 size: 15 residues.

This chain uses TRBV7-6 with TRBJ1-1; D perhaps matches TRBD1 (6 bases). V was trimmed by 1 base and J by 0 bases, leaving 15 bases between them. The CDR3 runs 17 residues. CDR1 and CDR2 (germline): SGHVS, FNYEAQ. The CDR3 DNA reads as TGTGCCAGCAGCTTAGTGGGGTGGACAGCAGTGAACACTGAAGCTTTCTTT. It is translated as CASSLVGWTAVNTEAFF.

The rearrangement joins TRBV7-9 to TRBJ1-4; perhaps TRBD1 as D (5 bases). This CDR3 contains 15 residues. The V gene's germline CDR1 is SEHNR and CDR2 FQNEAQ (reference sequence). V shed 0 bases and J shed 6 bases, with 11 bases lying between them. CDR3 nucleotide sequence: TGTGCCAGCAGCTTAGCGGAGACAGTAGATGAAAAACTGTTTTTT. Translation gives CASSLAETVDEKLFF.

The gene calls are TRBV27 and TRBJ2-7, with 15 positions matching TRBD2. Germline V gene sequence: CDR1 MNHEY, CDR2 SMNVEV (reference sequence). The V gene end was trimmed by 3 bases and the J gene end by 2 bases; junction bases not matched to a gene: 8. CDR3 length equals 18 residues. The CDR3 nucleotides read TGTGCCAGCAGTTTCGGGACTAGCGGGGGGACCCTCCCCTACGAGCAGTACTTC. It encodes CASSFGTSGGTLPYEQYF.

This clone was detected only once. The chain links TRBV4-3 to TRBJ2-7, with D possibly TRBD2 on 5 matching bases. The germline V gene encodes CDR1 LGHNA and CDR2 YSLEER. This CDR3 region has 16 residues. V gave up 0 bases and J gave up 2 bases, with 14 bases separating them. The CDR3 nucleotides read TGCGCCAGCAGCCAAGATGGACGGGGTCGACCCTACGAGCAGTACTTC. Translated: CASSQDGRGRPYEQYF.

This clone showed up just a few times. This chain uses TRBV6-5 with TRBJ1-3; no clear D gene. This CDR3 has 11 residues. The V end lost 8 bases, the J end lost 1 base, and 3 bases lay between the germline ends. CDR1 and CDR2 from the germline V gene are MNHEY and SVGAGI. This CDR3 reads CASRSGNTIYF. CDR3 in DNA: TGTGCCAGCCGTTCTGGAAACACCATATATTTT.